This T cell receptor beta chain was identified during a study of shared clonotypes between healthy human individuals. The wider study: Every donor yielded three CD4 naive, three CD4 memory, two CD8 naive and one CD8 memory plate.

Samples underwent the assay at deep level. Across several immunoSEQ plates, the genomic DNA of each subset was split evenly. Libraries were prepared by immunoSEQ multiplex PCR; TCRdb keeps only in-frame clonotypes and omits some of them. The data show 2 million to 2.5 million clones, more than 90% seen once. Overall study results and limits: It was the non-shared clonotypes that had lower generation probabilities than clonotypes shared by all four donors.

About this clone itself: Its antigen is unidentified.

The sequenced material came from naive CD4+ T cells sorted from blood. Indicated subset: CD45RA+ positively selected. This clonotype was sampled from a man aged 18 to 29 in good health.

DNA for the CDR3: TGTGCCTGGAGAGTAGGCTTGAACACCGGGGAGCTGTTTTTT. Its protein product is CAWRVGLNTGELFF. The rearrangement joins TRBV30 to TRBJ2-2; D unclear. The CDR3 totals 14 residues. V was shortened by 3 bases and J by 1 base, with 9 bases between the two germline ends. Germline CDR1 reads GTSNPN; CDR2 reads SVGIG (reference sequence).